The 31 T cell receptor beta chains listed next were all sequenced from one sample in a study of type 1 and type 2 diabetes patients (dated by TCRdb to 2015 to 2016). Sequenced using an Illumina MiSeq. Genomic DNA from sorted T cell subsets was used as template for TCRbeta CDR3 amplification. The TCRbeta CDR3 region was amplified by multiplex PCR with 30 forward and 13 reverse primers. TCRdb trimmed public reads at Q25 via fastp, called clones via MiXCR and kept in-frame beta chains. Entries that share a CDR3 protein sequence are merged under the most common genes and DNA. This sample comprises around 300,000 distinct CDR3 sequences, 40% to 50% of them detected only once. The ten largest make up roughly 13% of the sample. What was sequenced was peripheral blood mononuclear cells (PBMCs). The receptors come from a man aged 18 to 29 with type 2 diabetes.

This clonotype showed up just a few times. This chain uses TRBV30 with TRBJ1-2; a weak D match, TRBD1 (6 bases). The CDR3 length is 15 residues. The ends were cut back, 8 bases at V and 0 bases at J, with 19 bases in the middle. Germline V gene sequence: CDR1 GTSNPN, CDR2 SVGIG (reference sequence). Here the CDR3 reads CASNLQGGANYGYTF. The CDR3 DNA is TGTGCCAGCAATTTACAGGGCGGAGCTAACTATGGCTACACCTTC.

The chain couples TRBV10-3 to TRBJ2-3; D not resolved. Trimming took 0 bases from V and 2 from J, leaving 9 bases between them. Germline CDR1 ENHRY, CDR2 SYGVKD. This CDR3 is built from 15 residues. The CDR3 reads CAISESLQNTDTQYF. CDR3 nucleotides: TGTGCCATCAGTGAGTCACTGCAGAACACAGATACGCAGTATTTT.

The rearrangement uses TRBV30 and TRBJ2-7, with 7 bases that match TRBD1. CDR3 length: 14 amino acids. V was pared by 1 base and J by 0 bases, with 3 bases of the junction left unmatched. Germline loops: CDR1 GTSNPN, CDR2 SVGIG (reference sequence). Here the CDR3 DNA reads TGTGCCTGGAGTGAGGGGGCCCTCTCCTACGAGCAGTACTTC. Translating gives CAWSEGALSYEQYF.

CDR3 DNA: TGCAGTGCTGTGCGACCTAGCGGGAGCACAGATACGCAGTATTTT. It specifies CSAVRPSGSTDTQYF. The chain uses TRBV20-1 and TRBJ2-3, with 8 bases matching TRBD2. Germline CDR1 and CDR2: DFQATT and SNEGSKA (reference sequence). The CDR3 has 15 amino acids. With 5 bases clipped from V and 0 bases from J, the junction kept 7 bases outside the gene matches.

About this clonotype itself: A read error is possible here, since a much larger clone lies one base away. J is TRBJ1-1 and V is TRBV2; D gene unclear. The CDR3 contains 13 residues. In germline, CDR1 is SNHLY, CDR2 FYNNEI. V lost 10 bases and J 6 bases, leaving 18 bases between the germline ends. CDR3 sequence (DNA): TGTGCCATCACCTCCACGGTTGGGCCTGAAGCTTTCTTT. Protein sequence: CAITSTVGPEAFF.

In its sample, this clonotype was seen a few times. The chain couples TRBV12-3 or TRBV12-4 to TRBJ1-6; TRBD1 matches at 7 bases. The V gene end was trimmed by 5 bases and the J gene end by 9 bases; junction bases not matched to a gene: 7. The CDR3 has 14 residues. CDR3 sequence: CASSKTGSGSPLHF. Here the CDR3 DNA reads TGTGCCAGCAGTAAGACAGGGAGCGGTTCACCCCTCCACTTT.

The chain employs TRBV9 and TRBJ1-5, with D tentatively TRBD1 (5 bases). V lost 3 bases to trimming and J lost 0 bases, with 10 bases between them. The CDR3 is 15 amino acids. Germline V gene data show CDR1 as SGDLS and CDR2 as YYNGEE. Here the CDR3 reads CASSAGGNSNQPQHF. The CDR3 nucleotides read TGTGCCAGCAGCGCCGGGGGGAATAGCAATCAGCCCCAGCATTTT.

This chain links TRBV5-1 with TRBJ2-1; 11 nucleotides line up with TRBD2. The germline CDR1 and CDR2 sequences are SGHRS and YFSETQ. The CDR3 length is 13 residues. The V and J ends lost 4 bases and 8 bases, in that order; junction bases with no gene match: 2. The CDR3 loop reads CASSTSGSYEQFF. CDR3 bases: TGCGCCAGCAGCACTAGCGGGAGCTATGAGCAGTTCTTC.

Many counts were recorded for this clonotype. The rearrangement joins TRBV6-5 to TRBJ1-6, with unresolved D. With 0 bases removed from V and 8 bases from J, the gap between germline ends came to 5 bases. Germline CDR1 is MNHEY and CDR2 is SVGAGI. The CDR3 runs to 13 residues. The CDR3 protein is CASSYSWDSPLHF. Written as DNA, the CDR3 is TGTGCCAGCAGTTACTCCTGGGATTCACCCCTCCACTTT.

The V gene is TRBV20-1, the J gene TRBJ1-1, with TRBD1 as a possible D gene (5 bases). Trimming took off 5 bases at V and 6 bases at J, with 10 bases between the two ends. Germline CDR1 DFQATT, CDR2 SNEGSKA (reference sequence). The length of the CDR3 is 11 residues. The CDR3 reads CSAARGAEAFF. Here the CDR3 DNA reads TGCAGTGCTGCTCGGGGGGCTGAAGCTTTCTTT.

This clonotype occurred a few times. The chain joins TRBV10-3 to TRBJ2-2, with D uncertain. Germline V CDR1 and CDR2: ENHRY, SYGVKD. Trimming shortened V by 4 bases and J by 0 bases, and 6 bases separated the two germline ends. CDR3 length: 14 amino acids. The CDR3 sequence is CAISADSNTGELFF. CDR3 bases: TGTGCCATCAGTGCCGATTCGAACACCGGGGAGCTGTTTTTT.

This clonotype was seen more than once but under ten times. The chain has TRBV7-2 and TRBJ1-1; D not resolved. This CDR3 is built from 13 residues. V lost 4 bases, J lost 1 base, and 7 bases lay in between. Germline loops: CDR1 SGHTA, CDR2 FQGNSA. The CDR3 sequence is CASSYAGNTEAFF. The CDR3 DNA is TGTGCCAGCAGCTACGCAGGGAACACTGAAGCTTTCTTT.

A remark on this clonotype: One junction end disagrees with the germline gene, perhaps due to a read error. This rearrangement joins TRBV7-9 to TRBJ1-2; the D gene is possibly TRBD1 (6 bases). The CDR3 length is 14 residues. From germline, CDR1 is SEHNR and CDR2 FQNEAQ (reference sequence). The CDR3 loop reads CARSYLGGGNGYTF. DNA of the CDR3: TGTGCCCGCAGCTACCTTGGGGGGGGCAATGGCTACACCTTC.

The rearrangement uses TRBV2 and TRBJ2-5; 9 nucleotides line up with TRBD2. Germline lookup yields CDR1 SNHLY and CDR2 FYNNEI. This CDR3 is 16 amino acids long. The J segment lost 5 bases and the V segment lost 2 bases, leaving 9 bases of the junction unmatched. The CDR3: CASSELAGSSWETQYF. In DNA form, the CDR3 reads TGTGCCAGCAGTGAACTAGCGGGATCGTCTTGGGAGACCCAGTACTTC.

This chain uses TRBV28 with TRBJ1-1, with D unclear. Trimming stripped 8 bases from V and 1 base from J, with 11 bases between. The CDR3 has 13 amino acids. Germline CDR1 reads MDHEN; CDR2 reads SYDVKM. The CDR3 sequence: CASLLPKNTEAFF. The CDR3 DNA is TGTGCCAGCCTGCTCCCAAAGAACACTGAAGCTTTCTTT.

The chain uses TRBV19 and TRBJ1-2; D ambiguous. Germline assignment: CDR1 LNHDA and CDR2 SQIVND (reference sequence). V was shortened by 11 bases and J by 0 bases, with 16 bases between the two germline ends. This CDR3 region has 14 residues. CDR3 sequence reads: CAWSVRVANYGYTF. The CDR3 DNA sequence: TGTGCCTGGAGTGTGAGGGTCGCTAACTATGGCTACACCTTC.

This clonotype was counted between two and nine times. V is TRBV7-2 and J is TRBJ2-7; TRBD2 matches 7 bases. This CDR3 is 16 amino acids long. Germline V lookup: CDR1 SGHTA, CDR2 FQGNSA. Unmatched junction bases numbered 10, after V lost 3 bases and J lost 2 bases. CDR3 residues: CASSFKSGEFPYEQYF. The CDR3 nucleotides are TGTGCCAGCAGCTTTAAGAGCGGGGAATTTCCCTACGAGCAGTACTTC.

This clonotype came up a few times. J is TRBJ1-2 and V is TRBV7-2; D gene ambiguous. In germline, CDR1 is SGHTA, CDR2 FQGNSA. The V and J ends lost 3 bases and 4 bases respectively, with 15 bases between them. This CDR3 comprises 15 residues. Written as DNA, the CDR3 is TGTGCCAGCAGCTTTCTCCCGATCAGTCGCTATGGCTACACCTTC. Its protein product is CASSFLPISRYGYTF.

This clonotype was detected only a few times. V usage is TRBV4-2 and J usage is TRBJ2-7; 8 positions match TRBD1. The CDR3 length is 16 residues. V lost 1 base and J lost 5; bases outside the gene matches: 10. The germline CDR1 and CDR2 sequences are LGHNA and YNFKEQ. The CDR3 protein is CASSQAWKAGGDEQYF. For the CDR3, the DNA is TGTGCCAGCAGCCAAGCTTGGAAGGCAGGGGGCGACGAGCAGTACTTC.

The V call is TRBV7-8, the J call TRBJ2-5; 7 bases fit TRBD1. This CDR3 contains 14 residues. Trimming took 6 bases from V and 0 from J; bases not matched to a gene: 4. Germline lookup yields CDR1 SGHVS and CDR2 FQNEAQ. For the CDR3, the DNA is TGTGCCAGCAGAGTAACAGGGGACCAAGAGACCCAGTACTTC. Translated, it gives CASRVTGDQETQYF. Looking up the rest from reference TRBV7-8 and TRBJ2-5 gives the full variable domain: GAGVSQSPRYKVAKRGQDVALRCDPISGHVSLFWYQQALGQGPEFLTYFQNEAQLDKSGLPSDRFFAERPEGSVSTLKIQRTQQEDSAVYLCASRVTGDQETQYFGPGTRLLVL.

This clonotype was seen ten or more times. The rearrangement uses TRBV14 and TRBJ2-2; possible D gene TRBD2, 6 bases. V was pared by 4 bases and J by 5 bases, with 11 bases between. Germline CDR1 reads SGHDN; CDR2 reads FVKESK. This CDR3 region has 14 residues. CDR3 region: CASSLTSLTGELFF. CDR3 sequence (DNA): TGTGCCAGCAGCCTGACTAGTTTGACCGGGGAGCTGTTTTTT.

The table lists this clonotype with a few counts. The rearrangement joins TRBV19 to TRBJ2-7, with TRBD1 identical over 10 bases. Germline-derived CDR1 and CDR2 are LNHDA and SQIVND (reference sequence). V shed 8 bases and J 2 bases; nucleotides not matched to a gene: 6. There are 14 residues in the CDR3. CDR3 loop: CASSPGQGPYEQYF. The CDR3 DNA follows: TGTGCCAGTTCACCGGGACAGGGGCCCTACGAGCAGTACTTC.

This clonotype was seen at least ten times. The chain uses TRBV10-1 and TRBJ2-7; TRBD1 is a possible D gene (5 bases). The CDR3 length is 13 residues. V was cut by 5 bases and J by 8 bases, with 16 bases left in between. The germline CDR1 and CDR2 sequences are WNHNN and SYGVQD (reference sequence). The CDR3 DNA is TGCGCCAGCAGTCTAAACCGACAGAGCCAGCAGTACTTC. It encodes CASSLNRQSQQYF.

This clonotype has more than one count but fewer than ten. The rearrangement joins TRBV2 to TRBJ1-2; tentative D call: TRBD1 (6 bases). Per the germline V gene, CDR1 is SNHLY and CDR2 is FYNNEI. This CDR3 spans 16 amino acids. V was clipped by 4 bases and J by 2 bases, with 17 bases between them. The DNA for the CDR3 is TGTGCCAGCAGTGGAGCGTCAGGGGATTCCAACTATGGCTACACCTTC. Translating gives CASSGASGDSNYGYTF.

This clonotype was counted many times. The chain is built from TRBV25-1 and TRBJ2-7; 7 bases are shared with TRBD2. After removal of 5 bases from V and 7 bases from J, the junction contained 5 bases not matched to a gene. Per the germline V gene, CDR1 is MGHDK and CDR2 is SYGVNS. This CDR3 has 12 amino acids. The CDR3 nucleotides read TGTGCCAGCAGTCGGGGGGTGGGGGAGCAGTACTTC. Translation: CASSRGVGEQYF.

The chain links TRBV5-8 to TRBJ2-1, with D maybe TRBD2 (6 bases). CDR1 and CDR2 (germline): SGHTS, YDEGEE. The CDR3 consists of 13 residues. V lost 4 bases, J lost 9 bases, and 14 bases lay in between. CDR3 in amino acids: CASSVYGTPEQFF. The CDR3 region has the DNA TGTGCCAGCAGCGTATACGGGACTCCTGAGCAGTTCTTC.

This clonotype was counted once. The J gene is TRBJ1-5, the V gene TRBV28, with 9 positions matching TRBD1. The CDR3 has 15 amino acids. The V and J ends lost 1 base and 5 bases, in that order; junction bases with no gene match: 3. The germline gives CDR1 MDHEN, CDR2 SYDVKM. CDR3 sequence: CASSLSGTGYQPQHF. The DNA for the CDR3 is TGTGCCAGCAGTTTATCAGGGACAGGGTATCAGCCCCAGCATTTT.

The chain combines TRBV28 with TRBJ2-5; D assignment may be TRBD1 or TRBD2 (5 bases each). V lost 5 bases and J lost 4, with 14 bases in between. The length of the CDR3 is 14 residues. The germline CDR1 and CDR2 sequences are MDHEN and SYDVKM. The DNA of the CDR3 is TGTGCCAGCAGTCCCCCGGGGACGGGAGAGACCCAGTACTTC. It translates to CASSPPGTGETQYF.

V gene TRBV9 combines with J gene TRBJ2-5; the D gene could be TRBD1 or TRBD2 (7 bases each). The tail of the sequence fits TRBJ2-1 better, so the J call may be wrong. The V gene's germline CDR1 is SGDLS and CDR2 YYNGEE. CDR3 length: 14 residues. The CDR3 region is CASRGGGFYNEQFF. CDR3 nucleotide sequence: TGTGCCAGCCGGGGAGGGGGCTTCTACAATGAGCAGTTCTTC.

The gene calls are TRBV5-1 and TRBJ1-2, with 8 nucleotides matching TRBD1. With 4 bases clipped from V and 5 bases from J, the junction kept 7 bases outside the gene matches. Germline assignment: CDR1 SGHRS and CDR2 YFSETQ. This CDR3 comprises 14 residues. DNA for the CDR3: TGCGCCAGCAGCCCGGGACAGGAAATGTATGGCTACACCTTC. It codes for CASSPGQEMYGYTF.

The chain uses TRBV15 and TRBJ1-5; a possible D gene is TRBD1 (5 bases). CDR1 LNHNV and CDR2 YYDKDF come from the germline V gene (reference sequence). V was pared by 3 bases and J by 3 bases, with 12 bases between. The CDR3 loop spans 15 amino acids. Here the CDR3 reads CATSSGGSNNQPQHF. The CDR3 nucleotides read TGTGCCACCAGCAGTGGGGGGTCGAACAATCAGCCCCAGCATTTT.